This T cell receptor beta chain is from a study of T cell clonality in common variable immunodeficiency. At least ten counts were recorded for this clone. Its cognate antigen is unknown. The CDR3 end lies 3 residues beyond the end of the read and is filled in from the germline J gene. The assay was immunoSEQ multiplex PCR, and TCRdb's table has in-frame clones only and misses some. Recorded here are more than 30,000 clones, none singletons. CDR3 length: 13 amino acids. V was clipped by 3 bases and J by 4 bases, with 9 bases between them. Germline V gene sequence: CDR1 KGHSH, CDR2 LQKENI. Overall study findings and caveats: What drives increased CVID clonality needs T cell subpopulation sequencing. CVID subjects had higher TCRbeta clonality than healthy controls, most marked in about a third.

Caucasian heritage predominated among both patients and controls. This receptor was identified in a person aged 18 to 70 in good health. V is TRBV18 and J is TRBJ1-2, with a possible D match to TRBD1 (6 bases). Source material: peripheral blood mononuclear cells. The CDR3 sequence is CASSPSDSYGYTF. Partial CDR3 DNA: TGTGCCAGCTCACCCTCGGACAGCTATGGC.